These 11 T cell receptor beta chains were all obtained from the same sample, sequenced in a study of shared clonotypes between healthy human individuals. Generated by immunoSEQ multiplex PCR, the TCRdb table keeps only in-frame clones and is missing some. This table has a few million clones, more than 80% appearing once. The sequencing sample was made of naive CD4+ T cells from PBMCs. As to subset: CD45RA+ positively selected. Source of these receptors: a man younger than 35 in good health. Some clones in this sample may be carry-over from other donors' samples.

V is TRBV28 and J is TRBJ2-7, with 9 bases identical to TRBD1. Looked up from germline, CDR1 is MDHEN and CDR2 is SYDVKM. After removal of 6 bases from V and 7 bases from J, the junction contained 10 bases not matched to a gene. The CDR3 is 14 amino acids. CDR3: CASSHGTGREEQYF. The DNA for the CDR3 is TGTGCCAGCAGCCACGGGACAGGGCGGGAGGAGCAGTACTTC.

This chain uses TRBV7-9 with TRBJ2-7; D gene ambiguous. This CDR3 is 13 amino acids long. Germline loops: CDR1 SEHNR, CDR2 FQNEAQ (reference sequence). V dropped 2 bases and J dropped 2 bases, with 7 bases sitting between them. CDR3 protein: CASSLLSTYEQYF. The CDR3 DNA sequence: TGTGCCAGCAGCTTATTATCTACCTACGAGCAGTACTTC.

This chain connects TRBV30 to TRBJ1-1; 7 positions agree with TRBD1. V lost 2 bases to trimming and J lost 8 bases; unmatched junction nucleotides: 5. Germline loops: CDR1 GTSNPN, CDR2 SVGIG (reference sequence). The CDR3 is 12 residues long. CDR3 nucleotides: TGTGCCTGGAGTCCTGCAGGGGGGGAAGCTTTCTTT. Translation: CAWSPAGGEAFF.

This sequence joins TRBV15 and TRBJ2-7; a weak D match, TRBD2 (5 bases). The germline CDR1 and CDR2 sequences are LNHNV and YYDKDF (reference sequence). This CDR3 is built from 16 residues. V was clipped by 0 bases and J by 3 bases, with 15 bases between them. The CDR3 DNA follows: TGTGCCACCAGCAGAGATTACCGGGATCCGTACTACGAGCAGTACTTC. Encoded protein: CATSRDYRDPYYEQYF.

This chain links TRBV5-1 with TRBJ1-2, with TRBD1 as a possible D gene (5 bases). Germline CDR1 reads SGHRS; CDR2 reads YFSETQ. The CDR3 covers 15 residues. V lost 0 bases and J lost 4, with 13 bases in between. CDR3 residues: CASSLAWGESYGYTF. The CDR3 bases are TGCGCCAGCAGCTTGGCCTGGGGCGAGAGCTATGGCTACACCTTC.

This chain connects TRBV28 to TRBJ1-3; 7 bases are shared with TRBD1. Germline CDR1 reads MDHEN; CDR2 reads SYDVKM. V shed 5 bases and J 2 bases; nucleotides not matched to a gene: 6. The CDR3 contains 15 residues. The CDR3 sequence: CASSPRGGPGNTIYF. The CDR3 DNA follows: TGTGCCAGCAGTCCCAGGGGGGGGCCTGGAAACACCATATATTTT.

The rearrangement links TRBV19 to TRBJ1-5; tentative D call: TRBD1 (6 bases). V lost 6 bases and J 7 bases, leaving 19 bases between the germline ends. The CDR3 has 15 amino acids. Germline V gene lookup returns CDR1 LNHDA and CDR2 SQIVND (reference sequence). CDR3 in DNA: TGTGCCAGTAGCAACCAGGGATTTAGGGGGCAGCCCCAGCATTTT. Protein sequence: CASSNQGFRGQPQHF.

The chain employs TRBV11-2 and TRBJ2-7; TRBD1 agrees at 11 bases. Trimming at V came to 5 bases and at J to 2 bases, leaving 5 bases not matched to a gene. The CDR3 runs to 15 residues. Germline V gene data show CDR1 as SGHAT and CDR2 as FQNNGV. CDR3 nucleotide sequence: TGTGCCAGCAGCAGGGACAGGGGGACCCCCTACGAGCAGTACTTC. This encodes CASSRDRGTPYEQYF.

This clone was observed once. The chain carries TRBV5-1 and TRBJ2-3; D gene ambiguous. Germline CDR1 reads SGHRS; CDR2 reads YFSETQ. This CDR3 has 13 residues. V shed 2 bases and J shed 5 bases, with 9 bases lying between them. The CDR3 DNA reads TGCGCCAGCAGCTTCGCCCTACAAGATACGCAGTATTTT. Encoded protein: CASSFALQDTQYF.

This clone was counted a few times. The chain combines TRBV2 with TRBJ1-1; no clear D. The germline V gene encodes CDR1 SNHLY and CDR2 FYNNEI. The CDR3 sequence is 11 residues long. V shed 2 bases and J shed 8 bases, with 6 bases lying between them. The CDR3: CASSEWGEAFF. For the CDR3, the DNA is TGTGCCAGCAGTGAATGGGGAGAAGCTTTCTTT.

This chain joins TRBV7-6 and TRBJ2-7, with 11 bases identical to TRBD2. Trimming at V came to 5 bases and at J to 3 bases, leaving 12 bases not matched to a gene. The CDR3 consists of 17 residues. Germline V gene data show CDR1 as SGHVS and CDR2 as FNYEAQ. The DNA of the CDR3 is TGTGCCAGCAGCACTCTAGAGGGTAGCGGGAGGGACTACGAGCAGTACTTC. Translating it yields CASSTLEGSGRDYEQYF.